A single sample gave rise to the 6 T cell receptor beta chains below, sequenced in a study of T cell responses to AZD1222 COVID-19 vaccine. Sequenced by immunoSEQ multiplex PCR; TCRdb stores in-frame clones only, minus some. Here the sample spans roughly 100,000 clones, 85% to 90% being singletons. The specimen comprised peripheral blood, sampled on day 0 of AZD1222 vaccination. These receptors were taken from an adult in good health.

This clone was counted only a few times. The V call is TRBV6-5, the J call TRBJ1-4; 7 bases match TRBD1. CDR3 length: 15 amino acids. Germline V gene lookup returns CDR1 MNHEY and CDR2 SVGAGI. V lost 5 bases to trimming and J lost 8 bases; unmatched junction nucleotides: 11. The chain's CDR3 is CASSPTGVRGEKLFF. The CDR3, as DNA: TGTGCCAGCAGTCCCACAGGGGTTCGTGGCGAAAAACTGTTTTTT.

This rearrangement joins TRBV5-1 to TRBJ2-1; 10 nucleotides match TRBD2. The CDR3 runs 19 residues. CDR1 SGHRS and CDR2 YFSETQ come from the germline V gene. The V segment lost 3 bases and the J segment 1 base; nucleotides outside the gene matches: 13. The CDR3 loop reads CASSSRLSGRAGSYNEQFF. The DNA of the CDR3 is TGCGCCAGCAGCTCCCGACTAAGCGGGAGGGCCGGGTCCTACAATGAGCAGTTCTTC.

This clone occurred once. This chain joins TRBV7-6 and TRBJ1-1; 7 nucleotides align to TRBD1. Germline V gives CDR1 SGHVS, CDR2 FNYEAQ. This CDR3 has 14 residues. V lost 6 bases, J lost 4 bases, and 8 bases stayed unmatched. The chain's CDR3 is CASSTTRGGTEAFF. CDR3 bases: TGTGCCAGCAGTACAACCAGGGGGGGCACTGAAGCTTTCTTT.

The chain has TRBV7-2 and TRBJ2-3; the match to TRBD2 covers 12 bases. Germline V gene sequence: CDR1 SGHTA, CDR2 FQGNSA. V lost 2 bases to trimming and J lost 0 bases; unmatched junction nucleotides: 3. The CDR3 extends over 17 amino acids. For the CDR3, the DNA is TGTGCCAGCAGCTTACGGACTAGCGGGGCCAGCACAGATACGCAGTATTTT. This encodes CASSLRTSGASTDTQYF.

The chain links TRBV5-5 to TRBJ1-4, with TRBD1 matching 7 bases. The CDR3 totals 14 residues. Germline V gene sequence: CDR1 SGHKS, CDR2 YYEKEE (reference sequence). Trimming removed 4 bases from V and 6 bases from J; junction bases left unmatched: 6. In nucleotides, the CDR3 is TGTGCCAGCAGCAGGAGGGGGCGCGATGAAAAACTGTTTTTT. Translation: CASSRRGRDEKLFF.

The rearrangement joins TRBV5-1 to TRBJ2-5; 8 bases fit TRBD1. The germline V gene has CDR1 SGHRS and CDR2 YFSETQ. The CDR3 spans 16 residues. V dropped 3 bases and J dropped 5; count of bases not matched to a gene: 12. The DNA of the CDR3 is TGCGCCAGCAGCTCAACGACGGACAGGGTGGGGGAGACCCAGTACTTC. It specifies CASSSTTDRVGETQYF.